This T cell receptor (beta chain) is from a study of T cell changes during pregnancy in multiple sclerosis. Assay used: immunoSEQ multiplex PCR; TCRdb lists only in-frame clones, some missing. The sample includes under 40,000 clones, approximately 90% of them seen just once. The source of this sequence is a female donor with multiple sclerosis, enrolled in a pregnancy study. The sequencing here drew on CD4+ T cells from peripheral blood mononuclear cells, taken before pregnancy.

The CDR3 loop reads CASSQDGFRTGVEKLFF. The CDR3 DNA reads as TGTGCCAGCAGCCAAGATGGTTTTAGGACAGGGGTTGAAAAACTGTTTTTT. This chain connects TRBV4-2 to TRBJ1-4; TRBD1 matches at 9 bases. CDR3 length: 17 amino acids. CDR1 and CDR2 (germline): LGHNA, YNFKEQ. J lost 7 bases, V lost 0 bases, and 9 bases had no gene match.